The entry below describes one T cell receptor beta chain. This sample was taken from a study of blood T cell repertoires in COVID-19. Study-wide context: The origin of the acute and convalescent COVID-19 samples was the United States, Italy and Spain. PBMCs, B-cell-depleted T cells, or T cells were the source of the cDNA or gDNA that made up the material.

Losses at the gene ends were 2 bases for V and 6 bases for J; bases not matched to a gene: 14. The CDR3 runs 18 residues. Germline loops: CDR1 MGHDK, CDR2 SYGVNS. In the original analysis: For nucleated cells, counts were estimated from reference gene primer amplification. The data were produced by immunoSEQ multiplex PCR, yet TCRdb's version contains in-frame clones alone and is incomplete. V and J calls and clone size are as listed in that table; D and trimming were resolved from the DNA. This table has around 260,000 clones, 85% to 90% appearing once. V is TRBV25-1 and J is TRBJ2-1; 9 bases match TRBD2. The receptor was isolated from a man aged 25-40 years with acute or convalescent COVID-19. The specimen sequenced was peripheral blood. The CDR3 nucleotides read TGTGCCAGCAGTGAAAGCAAAGACACGGGACTAGCCTGCAATGAGCAGTTCTTC. Its protein product is CASSESKDTGLACNEQFF.